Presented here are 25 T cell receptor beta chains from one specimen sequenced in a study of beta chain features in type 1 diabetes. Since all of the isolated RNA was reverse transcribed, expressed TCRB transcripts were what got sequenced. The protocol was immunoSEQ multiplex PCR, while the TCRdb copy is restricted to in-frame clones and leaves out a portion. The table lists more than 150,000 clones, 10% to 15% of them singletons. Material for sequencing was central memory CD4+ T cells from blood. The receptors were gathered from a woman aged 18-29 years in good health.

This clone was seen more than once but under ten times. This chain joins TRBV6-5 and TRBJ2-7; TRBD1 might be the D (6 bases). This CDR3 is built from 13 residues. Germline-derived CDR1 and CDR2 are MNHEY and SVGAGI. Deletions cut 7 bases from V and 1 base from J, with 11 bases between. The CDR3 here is CASTMTGSYEQYF. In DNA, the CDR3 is TGTGCCAGCACCATGACAGGATCCTACGAGCAGTACTTC.

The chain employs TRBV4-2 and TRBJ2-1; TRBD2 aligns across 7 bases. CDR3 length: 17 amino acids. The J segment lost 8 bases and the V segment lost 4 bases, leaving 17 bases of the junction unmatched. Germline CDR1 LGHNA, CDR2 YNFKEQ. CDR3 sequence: CASSPTPSGQGNHEQFF. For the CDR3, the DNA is TGTGCCAGCAGCCCAACACCTAGCGGTCAGGGCAACCATGAGCAGTTCTTC.

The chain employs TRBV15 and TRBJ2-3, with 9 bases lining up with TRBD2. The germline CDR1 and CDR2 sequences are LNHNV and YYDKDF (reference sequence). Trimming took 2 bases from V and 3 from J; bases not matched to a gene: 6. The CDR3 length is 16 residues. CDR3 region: CATSRKAGGGTDTQYF. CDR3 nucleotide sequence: TGTGCCACCAGCAGAAAAGCGGGAGGAGGGACAGATACGCAGTATTTT.

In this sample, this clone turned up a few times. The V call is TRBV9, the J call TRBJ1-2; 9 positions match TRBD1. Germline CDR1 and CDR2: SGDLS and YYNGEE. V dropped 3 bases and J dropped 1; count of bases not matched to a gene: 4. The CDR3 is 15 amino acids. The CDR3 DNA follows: TGTGCCAGCAGCGCGGGACAGGGAGTTAACTATGGCTACACCTTC. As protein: CASSAGQGVNYGYTF.

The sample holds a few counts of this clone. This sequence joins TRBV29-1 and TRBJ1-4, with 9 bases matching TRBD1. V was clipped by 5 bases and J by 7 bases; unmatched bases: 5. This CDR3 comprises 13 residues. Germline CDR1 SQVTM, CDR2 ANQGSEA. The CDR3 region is CSVTGGIGEKLFF. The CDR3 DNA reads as TGCAGCGTTACAGGGGGCATAGGTGAAAAACTGTTTTTT.

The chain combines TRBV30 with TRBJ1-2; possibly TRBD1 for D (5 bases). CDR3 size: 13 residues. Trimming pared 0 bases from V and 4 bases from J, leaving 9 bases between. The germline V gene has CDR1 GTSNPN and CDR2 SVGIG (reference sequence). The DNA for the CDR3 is TGTGCCTGGAGTGTCGGGGGGATCTATGGCTACACCTTC. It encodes CAWSVGGIYGYTF.

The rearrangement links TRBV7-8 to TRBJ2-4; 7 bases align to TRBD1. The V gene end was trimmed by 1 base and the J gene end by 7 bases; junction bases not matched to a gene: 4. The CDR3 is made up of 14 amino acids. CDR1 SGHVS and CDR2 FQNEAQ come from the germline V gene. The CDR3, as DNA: TGTGCCAGCAGCTTAGGGGGACAGCCCAACATTCAGTACTTC. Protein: CASSLGGQPNIQYF.

The CDR3 sequence is CASSLDVSSYNEQFF. The CDR3 DNA is TGCGCCAGCAGCTTGGATGTGAGCTCCTACAATGAGCAGTTCTTC. The chain employs TRBV5-1 and TRBJ2-1; D not resolved. CDR3 size: 15 residues. Trimming shortened V by 0 bases and J by 0 bases, and 7 bases separated the two germline ends. Germline values: CDR1 SGHRS, CDR2 YFSETQ.

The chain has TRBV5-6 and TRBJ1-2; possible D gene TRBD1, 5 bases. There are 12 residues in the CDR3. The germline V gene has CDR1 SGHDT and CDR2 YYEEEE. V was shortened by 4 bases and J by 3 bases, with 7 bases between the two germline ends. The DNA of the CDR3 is TGTGCCAGCAGCGAAGGGGACTATGGCTACACCTTC. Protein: CASSEGDYGYTF.

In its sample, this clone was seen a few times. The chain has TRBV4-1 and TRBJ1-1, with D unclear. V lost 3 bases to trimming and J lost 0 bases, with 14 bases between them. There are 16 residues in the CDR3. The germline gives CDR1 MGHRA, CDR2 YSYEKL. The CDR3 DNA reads TGCGCCAGCAGCCAGTTAGTCAACCTCATGAACACTGAAGCTTTCTTT. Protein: CASSQLVNLMNTEAFF.

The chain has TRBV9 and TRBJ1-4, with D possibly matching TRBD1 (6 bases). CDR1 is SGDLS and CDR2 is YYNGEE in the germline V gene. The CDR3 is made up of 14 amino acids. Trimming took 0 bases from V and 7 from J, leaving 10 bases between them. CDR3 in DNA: TGTGCCAGCAGCGTAGCCAGGGGCCCTGAAAAACTGTTTTTT. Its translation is CASSVARGPEKLFF.

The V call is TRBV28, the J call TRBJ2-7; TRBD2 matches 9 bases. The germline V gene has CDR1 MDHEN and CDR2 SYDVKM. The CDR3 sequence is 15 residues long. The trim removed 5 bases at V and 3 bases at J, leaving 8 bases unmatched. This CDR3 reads CASSPGTSRNYEQYF. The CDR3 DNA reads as TGTGCCAGCAGTCCCGGGACTAGCCGGAACTACGAGCAGTACTTC.

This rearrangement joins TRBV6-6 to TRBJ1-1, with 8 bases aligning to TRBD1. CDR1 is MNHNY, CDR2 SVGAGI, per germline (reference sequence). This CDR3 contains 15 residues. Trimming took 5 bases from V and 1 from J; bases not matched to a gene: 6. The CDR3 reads CASSTRGQGNTEAFF. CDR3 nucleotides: TGTGCCAGCAGTACCCGAGGACAGGGGAACACTGAAGCTTTCTTT.

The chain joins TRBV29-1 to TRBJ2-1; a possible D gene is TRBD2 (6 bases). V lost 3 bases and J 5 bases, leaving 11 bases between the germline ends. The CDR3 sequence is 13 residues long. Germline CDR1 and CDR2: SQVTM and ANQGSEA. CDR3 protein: CSVDGSLNNEQFF. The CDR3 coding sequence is TGCAGCGTTGACGGGAGTTTGAACAATGAGCAGTTCTTC.

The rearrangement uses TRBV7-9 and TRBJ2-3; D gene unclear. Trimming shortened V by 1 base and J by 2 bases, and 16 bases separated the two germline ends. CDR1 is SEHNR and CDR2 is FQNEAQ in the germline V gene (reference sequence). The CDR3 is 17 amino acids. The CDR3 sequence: CASSLDRPSPTTDTQYF. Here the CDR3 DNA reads TGTGCCAGCAGCTTAGATCGCCCTAGTCCTACCACAGATACGCAGTATTTT. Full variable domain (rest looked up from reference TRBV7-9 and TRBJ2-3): DTGVSQNPRHKITKRGQNVTFRCDPISEHNRLYWYRQTLGQGPEFLTYFQNEAQLEKSRLLSDRFSAERPKGSFSTLEIQRTEQGDSAMYLCASSLDRPSPTTDTQYFGPGTRLTVL.

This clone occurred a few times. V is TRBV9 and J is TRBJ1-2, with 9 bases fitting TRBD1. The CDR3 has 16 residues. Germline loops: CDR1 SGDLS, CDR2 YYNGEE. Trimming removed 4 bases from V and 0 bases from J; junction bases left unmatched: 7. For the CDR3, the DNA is TGTGCCAGCAGCCGACGGACAGGGGCCTCTAACTATGGCTACACCTTC. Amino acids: CASSRRTGASNYGYTF.

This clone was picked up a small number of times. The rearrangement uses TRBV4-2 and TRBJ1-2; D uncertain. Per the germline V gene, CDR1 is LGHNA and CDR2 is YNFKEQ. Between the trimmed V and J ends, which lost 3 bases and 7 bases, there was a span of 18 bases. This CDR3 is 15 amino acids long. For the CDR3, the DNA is TGTGCCAGCAGCCAGAGGGCAGGTGAATCCCCTGGCTACACCTTC. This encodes CASSQRAGESPGYTF.

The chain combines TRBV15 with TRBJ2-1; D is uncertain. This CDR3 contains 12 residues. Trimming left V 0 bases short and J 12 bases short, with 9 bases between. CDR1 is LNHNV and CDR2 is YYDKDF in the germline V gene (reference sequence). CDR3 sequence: CATSRDGIAQFF. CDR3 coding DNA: TGTGCCACCAGCAGAGATGGCATAGCGCAGTTCTTC.

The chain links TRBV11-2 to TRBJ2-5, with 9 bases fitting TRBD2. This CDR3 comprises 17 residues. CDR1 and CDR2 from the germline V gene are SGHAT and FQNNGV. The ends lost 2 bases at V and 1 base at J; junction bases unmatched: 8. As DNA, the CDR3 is TGTGCCAGCAGCTTATTAGGCGGGAGGGTGTTCCAAGAGACCCAGTACTTC. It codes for CASSLLGGRVFQETQYF.

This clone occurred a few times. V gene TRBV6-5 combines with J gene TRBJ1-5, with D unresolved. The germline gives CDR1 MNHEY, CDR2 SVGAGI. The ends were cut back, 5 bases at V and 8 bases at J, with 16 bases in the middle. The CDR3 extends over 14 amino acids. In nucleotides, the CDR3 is TGTGCCAGCAGTGAAACTTTCGGCCGGGAGCCCCAGCATTTT. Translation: CASSETFGREPQHF.

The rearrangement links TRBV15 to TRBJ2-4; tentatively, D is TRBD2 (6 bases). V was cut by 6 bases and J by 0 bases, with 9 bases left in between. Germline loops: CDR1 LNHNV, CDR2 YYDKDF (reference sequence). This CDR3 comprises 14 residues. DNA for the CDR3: TGTGCCACCAGTAAGGGAGGAGCCAAAAACATTCAGTACTTC. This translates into CATSKGGAKNIQYF.

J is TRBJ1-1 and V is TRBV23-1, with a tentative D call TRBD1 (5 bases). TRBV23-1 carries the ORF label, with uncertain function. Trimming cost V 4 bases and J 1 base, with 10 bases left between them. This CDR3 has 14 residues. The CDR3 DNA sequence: TGCGCCAGCAGTCCCATAGACAGGAACACTGAAGCTTTCTTT. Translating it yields CASSPIDRNTEAFF.

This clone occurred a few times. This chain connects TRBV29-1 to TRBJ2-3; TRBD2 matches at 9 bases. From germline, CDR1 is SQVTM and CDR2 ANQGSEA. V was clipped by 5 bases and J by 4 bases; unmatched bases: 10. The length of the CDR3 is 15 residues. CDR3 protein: CSVTLAGVNPDTQYF. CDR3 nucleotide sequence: TGCAGCGTTACTTTAGCGGGAGTTAATCCAGATACGCAGTATTTT.

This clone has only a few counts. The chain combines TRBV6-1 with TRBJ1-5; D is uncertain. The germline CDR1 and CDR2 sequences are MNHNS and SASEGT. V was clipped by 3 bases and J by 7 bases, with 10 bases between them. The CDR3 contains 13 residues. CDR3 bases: TGTGCCAGCAGTGATGTGCAGGCCCAGCCCCAGCATTTT. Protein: CASSDVQAQPQHF.

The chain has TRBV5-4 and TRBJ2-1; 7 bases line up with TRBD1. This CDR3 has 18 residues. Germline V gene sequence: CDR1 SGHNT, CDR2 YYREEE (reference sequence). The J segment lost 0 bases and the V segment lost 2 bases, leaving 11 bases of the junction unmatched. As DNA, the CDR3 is TGTGCCAGCAGCTTAGTCTGGACAGGAGATAGCTCCTACAATGAGCAGTTCTTC. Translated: CASSLVWTGDSSYNEQFF.